The subject of this entry is one TCR beta chain. Methotrexate plus calcineurin inhibitor accompanied controls' myeloablative marrow transplants; sampling was 1 year later. V dropped 2 bases and J dropped 3 bases, with 13 bases sitting between them. The CDR3 spans 14 residues. Germline assignment: CDR1 GTSNPN and CDR2 SVGIG (reference sequence). TCRdb's table, derived via immunoSEQ multiplex PCR, lists solely in-frame clones and lacks some. The repertoire holds roughly 4,600 clones, with over 75% as singletons. The data stem from a study of T cells after posttransplantation cyclophosphamide. The receptor was derived from a male patient aged 35 to 55 who received an allogeneic stem cell transplant from an unrelated donor, was CMV-positive, and had chronic GVHD only. T cells may partly derive from the graft donor. The chain recombines TRBV30 with TRBJ1-1; perhaps TRBD1 as D (5 bases). Sequencing was performed on PBMCs, taken after an allogeneic stem cell transplant with a calcineurin inhibitor and methotrexate. The CDR3 here is CAWSRGWGDTEAFF. In nucleotides, the CDR3 is TGTGCCTGGAGTCGCGGGTGGGGGGACACTGAAGCTTTCTTT.